This T cell receptor (beta chain) was captured in a study of blood T cell repertoires in COVID-19. V lost 5 bases and J 1 base, leaving 6 bases between the germline ends. The CDR3 spans 12 residues. CDR1 is SGHRS and CDR2 is YFSETQ in the germline V gene. The data were produced by immunoSEQ multiplex PCR, yet TCRdb's version contains in-frame clones alone and is incomplete. The sample lists 150,000 to 200,000 clones, about 83% occurring once. The specimen sequenced was peripheral blood. The rearrangement uses TRBV5-1 and TRBJ1-1, with D maybe TRBD1 (6 bases). The TCR was taken from a woman in her late teens or twenties who had recovered from COVID-19. CDR3 residues: CASRQGNTEAFF. The CDR3 bases are TGCGCCAGCAGACAGGGGAACACTGAAGCTTTCTTT.